This record looks at one TCR beta chain sequence and its context. Antigen unknown. The data originate from a study of monozygotic twins with inflammatory bowel disease. Whole-study results and caveats: There was no support for any single strong signal or clonotype associated with IBD. IBD patients shared fewer clonotypes with other individuals than healthy twins, especially patients with disease activity signs.

Total RNA from whole blood was isolated with no T cell sorting. Both TCRalpha and TCRbeta cDNA were subjected to two nested PCRs lasting approximately 16 and 10 cycles. TCRdb processed the 5' RACE reads again and assigns one entry to each CDR3 protein, with no DNA. Its table records approximately 85,000 distinct CDR3 sequences. CDR1 and CDR2 (germline): DFQATT, SNEGSKA (reference sequence). The CDR3 runs to 12 residues. Sequencing was carried out using blood. The gene calls are TRBV20-1 and TRBJ2-1; TCRdb designates TRBD1, a call that cannot be tested without DNA. This clonotype originated in a human donor with ulcerative colitis or Crohn's disease, or a healthy co-twin of an affected twin (not recorded which). Here the CDR3 reads CSTQGAYNEQFF.